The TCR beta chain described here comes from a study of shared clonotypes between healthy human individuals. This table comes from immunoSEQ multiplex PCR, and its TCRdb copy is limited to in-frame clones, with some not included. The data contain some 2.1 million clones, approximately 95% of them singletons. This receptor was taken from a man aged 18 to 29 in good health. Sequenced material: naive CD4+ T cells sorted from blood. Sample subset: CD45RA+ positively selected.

In DNA form, the CDR3 reads TGCGCCAGCAGTTGGACAGGATCGAGCTCCTACGAGCAGTACTTC. Encoded protein: CASSWTGSSSYEQYF. The rearrangement uses TRBV10-1 and TRBJ2-7; 7 bases align to TRBD1. Germline V gene lookup returns CDR1 WNHNN and CDR2 SYGVQD (reference sequence). V lost 5 bases to trimming and J lost 0 bases; unmatched junction nucleotides: 7. This CDR3 has 15 amino acids.